These 18 T cell receptor beta chains were all obtained from the same sample, sequenced in a study of T cell responses to AZD1222 COVID-19 vaccine (dated by TCRdb to the early 2020s). In light of the paper, this sample's time point label describes: baseline before first vaccination. The treatment or condition label, read with the paper, signifies: meningococcal conjugate vaccine given as trial control. Library method: the immunoSEQ multiplex PCR assay. Not all clones reach the TCRdb copy of this immuneACCESS table, which keeps in-frame sequences only. Checked studies attribute under half of the gap to unresolved V genes and leave the rest unexplained. Within this sample are about 93,000 clones, with under 90% of them counted one time only. The top ten clonotypes cover about 2.7% of the sample. The specimen comprised peripheral blood, sampled on day 0 of MenACWY control vaccination. Receptor source: an adult in good health.

This clone showed up just a few times. This chain links TRBV30 with TRBJ1-5, with a weak D call TRBD1 (6 bases). Between the trimmed V and J ends, which lost 8 bases and 3 bases, there was a span of 11 bases. The CDR3 contains 12 residues. From germline, CDR1 is GTSNPN and CDR2 SVGIG (reference sequence). Here the CDR3 reads CALGHNNQPQHF. CDR3 DNA: TGTGCCCTGGGACACAACAATCAGCCCCAGCATTTT.

The chain uses TRBV18 and TRBJ1-1; perhaps TRBD1 as D (6 bases). Germline V lookup: CDR1 KGHSH, CDR2 LQKENI. CDR3 length: 15 amino acids. The V end lost 2 bases, the J end lost 6 bases, and 16 bases lay between the germline ends. CDR3 amino acids: CASSPEQGGISEAFF. The DNA for the CDR3 is TGTGCCAGCTCACCAGAACAGGGCGGAATCTCTGAAGCTTTCTTT.

The chain employs TRBV6-2 or TRBV6-3 and TRBJ2-2, with no clear D. The CDR3 runs 14 residues. V was pared by 2 bases and J by 2 bases, with 6 bases between. The germline V gene encodes CDR1 MNHEY and CDR2 SVGEGT. The CDR3 loop is CASSYPINTGELFF. In DNA, the CDR3 is TGTGCCAGCAGTTACCCTATCAACACCGGGGAGCTGTTTTTT.

The genes are TRBV14 and TRBJ2-7, with a possible D match to TRBD2 (6 bases). The CDR3 contains 15 residues. CDR1 and CDR2 (germline): SGHDN, FVKESK. The ends were cut back, 1 base at V and 5 bases at J, with 15 bases in the middle. CDR3: CASSQVGGTGDEQYF. The CDR3 nucleotides read TGTGCCAGCAGCCAAGTCGGTGGAACGGGGGACGAGCAGTACTTC.

The chain couples TRBV4-1 to TRBJ1-2, with no clear D. The V and J ends lost 0 bases and 2 bases respectively, with 10 bases between them. CDR3 length: 15 residues. Germline loops: CDR1 MGHRA, CDR2 YSYEKL. CDR3: CASSQDRTVNYGYTF. The DNA of the CDR3 is TGCGCCAGCAGCCAAGATAGGACGGTCAACTATGGCTACACCTTC.

The table lists this clone with a count of one. The genes are TRBV6-6 and TRBJ2-1; TRBD1 is a possible D gene (6 bases). The ends were cut back, 2 bases at V and 2 bases at J, with 10 bases in the middle. Per the germline V gene, CDR1 is MNHNY and CDR2 is SVGAGI (reference sequence). The CDR3 covers 15 residues. The CDR3 coding sequence is TGTGCCAGCAGTTACAGCCAGGGGCCCTACAATGAGCAGTTCTTC. Protein sequence: CASSYSQGPYNEQFF.

V is TRBV7-8 and J is TRBJ2-1; 9 bases map to TRBD2. After removal of 5 bases from V and 8 bases from J, the junction contained 7 bases not matched to a gene. The CDR3 is made up of 14 amino acids. Germline V gene lookup returns CDR1 SGHVS and CDR2 FQNEAQ. The CDR3 loop reads CASSPGLARYEQFF. The CDR3, as DNA: TGTGCCAGCAGCCCGGGACTAGCTAGGTATGAGCAGTTCTTC.

Details on this clone: Germline and junction disagree at one end, which may indicate a read error. This chain links TRBV5-1 with TRBJ1-6, with TRBD1 matching 7 bases. The germline V gene has CDR1 SGHRS and CDR2 YFSETQ. The CDR3 length is 15 residues. CDR3 DNA: TGCGCCAGCAGTTTGGGACAGCGCTATAATTCACCCCTCCACTTT. Amino acid sequence: CASSLGQRYNSPLHF.

The rearrangement joins TRBV7-9 to TRBJ2-1, with D possibly TRBD1 on 6 matching bases. The CDR3 is 12 residues long. Per germline, CDR1 SEHNR and CDR2 FQNEAQ (reference sequence). V was shortened by 6 bases and J by 5 bases, with 8 bases between the two germline ends. The chain's CDR3 is CASRYRDNEQFF. CDR3 bases: TGTGCCAGCAGATACAGGGACAATGAGCAGTTCTTC.

For the CDR3, the DNA is TGTGCCAGCAGCTTAGTCGTTTCCGGGGAGCTGTTTTTT. It specifies CASSLVVSGELFF. The chain uses TRBV11-2 and TRBJ2-2; D is ambiguous. This CDR3 has 13 residues. The V gene lost 1 base and the J gene lost 6 bases, with 6 bases spanning the gap. Per the germline V gene, CDR1 is SGHAT and CDR2 is FQNNGV.

The CDR3 DNA reads as TGTGCCAGCAGTTACGCCAGGGGGCTCACTGAAGCTTTCTTT. Its translation: CASSYARGLTEAFF. The chain carries TRBV6-5 and TRBJ1-1; 8 bases agree with TRBD1. The V segment lost 2 bases and the J segment 4 bases; nucleotides outside the gene matches: 3. CDR1 is MNHEY and CDR2 is SVGAGI in the germline V gene. This CDR3 is built from 14 residues.

The J gene is TRBJ1-2, the V gene TRBV24-1; D is ambiguous. There are 12 residues in the CDR3. V lost 5 bases to trimming and J lost 8 bases, with 11 bases between them. Germline V gene data show CDR1 as KGHDR and CDR2 as SFDVKD. CDR3 sequence: CATSAPSQGYTF. The CDR3 DNA sequence: TGTGCCACCAGTGCCCCCTCGCAAGGCTACACCTTC.

Only a few counts were recorded for this clone. V gene TRBV3-1 (or the pseudogene TRBV3-2) combines with J gene TRBJ2-7, with unresolved D. Germline values: CDR1 LGHDT, CDR2 YNNKEL (reference sequence). This CDR3 is built from 12 residues. Here the CDR3 DNA reads TGTGCCAGCAGCCCGTCCTGGGCCTATCCTTCAGTC. It encodes CASSPSWAYPSV.

The V gene is TRBV6-5, the J gene TRBJ2-2, with D unresolved. Per the germline V gene, CDR1 is MNHEY and CDR2 is SVGAGI. The CDR3 consists of 13 residues. Trimming stripped 3 bases from V and 6 bases from J, with 8 bases between. The CDR3 DNA follows: TGTGCCAGCAGTTATATAAGGGCCGGGGAGCTGTTTTTT. Amino acid sequence: CASSYIRAGELFF.

In nucleotides, the CDR3 is TGTGCCAGTAGCCAGGGGACGGCGGGTCAGCCCCAGCATTTT. Its translation is CASSQGTAGQPQHF. This rearrangement joins TRBV19 to TRBJ1-5; perhaps TRBD1 as D (6 bases). Germline-derived CDR1 and CDR2 are LNHDA and SQIVND (reference sequence). The CDR3 spans 14 residues. Trimming took off 6 bases at V and 6 bases at J, with 15 bases between the two ends.

This chain connects TRBV6-5 to TRBJ1-2; possible D gene TRBD1, 5 bases. Trimming cost V 4 bases and J 6 bases, with 15 bases left between them. Looked up from germline, CDR1 is MNHEY and CDR2 is SVGAGI. CDR3 size: 14 residues. For the CDR3, the DNA is TGTGCCAGCAGTTCCCAGGGACGCGGGGATGGCTACACCTTC. Amino acid sequence: CASSSQGRGDGYTF.

The rearrangement links TRBV7-8 to TRBJ1-5; D unclear. Germline CDR1 SGHVS, CDR2 FQNEAQ. This CDR3 has 13 amino acids. Trimming took off 6 bases at V and 4 bases at J, with 10 bases between the two ends. DNA for the CDR3: TGTGCCAGCAGACAGTCGGCTAATCAGCCCCAGCATTTT. Its protein product is CASRQSANQPQHF.

This sequence joins TRBV4-3 and TRBJ2-7, with a possible D match to TRBD1 (5 bases). There are 15 residues in the CDR3. Deletions cut 4 bases from V and 4 bases from J, with 17 bases between. CDR1 is LGHNA and CDR2 is YSLEER in the germline V gene. CDR3 in amino acids: CASSPSWGTNYEQYF. The CDR3 coding sequence is TGCGCCAGCAGCCCAAGCTGGGGCACAAATTACGAGCAGTACTTC.